Sequencing of this T cell receptor beta chain was carried out in a study of blood T cell repertoires in COVID-19. Overall study: The study drew acute and convalescent COVID-19 samples from the United States, Italy and Spain.

Original processing notes: Reference gene primer amplification yielded estimated nucleated cell counts. Libraries were prepared by immunoSEQ multiplex PCR; TCRdb keeps only in-frame clonotypes and omits some of them. V and J calls and clone size come straight from that table; D and trimming were deduced from the DNA. The table includes 70,000 to 80,000 clones, more than 85% detected once. The sequence was obtained from an older woman with active COVID-19. Sequenced material: peripheral blood.

This chain's CDR3 is CASSLQGLNGNQPQHF. In DNA, the CDR3 is TGTGCCAGCAGCCTTCAGGGGTTGAATGGCAATCAGCCCCAGCATTTT. V gene TRBV4-2 combines with J gene TRBJ1-5, with D tentatively TRBD1 (6 bases). The CDR3 is 16 residues long. Germline V gene data show CDR1 as LGHNA and CDR2 as YNFKEQ. V dropped 4 bases and J dropped 2 bases, with 15 bases sitting between them.